The 14 T cell receptor beta chains listed next were all sequenced from one sample in a study of metastatic and nonmetastatic thyroid tumors. TCRdb reanalyzed the PCR reads via MiXCR. The sample gives 9,500 to 15,000 clones, more than 30% of which show up once; more than 9.5% is in the top ten. Not a single patient had been given any form of treatment at any point before undergoing thyroid surgery. Sequences were obtained from tumor tissue. The receptors here all came from a female donor with papillary thyroid cancer or a benign thyroid nodule (not recorded which). Some clones in this sample may be carry-over from other donors' samples.

The chain has TRBV24-1 and TRBJ2-5; TRBD1 agrees at 9 bases. This CDR3 region has 15 residues. Germline CDR1 KGHDR, CDR2 SFDVKD. With V trimmed by 8 bases and J by 8 bases, 14 bases remained unmatched. CDR3 sequence (DNA): TGTGCCACCACTCCTAATACAGGGGGCGATGATACCCAGTACTTC. Translating it yields CATTPNTGGDDTQYF.

A few counts support this clone. It is unclear where the CDR3 begins or ends on the DNA, so no DNA is shown, and the CDR3 is as TCRdb lists it. The V gene is TRBV10-3, the J gene TRBJ2-7; the table's D call TRBD1 went unverified against the DNA. The CDR3 is 15 residues long, counting both termini. Germline V lookup: CDR1 ENHRY, CDR2 SYGVKD. CDR3: CAISDVGKGAYEKYF.

This chain links TRBV20-1 with TRBJ2-5, with 7 positions matching TRBD1. CDR1 and CDR2 (germline): DFQATT, SNEGSKA (reference sequence). This CDR3 is 13 amino acids long. With V trimmed by 2 bases and J by 2 bases, 2 bases remained unmatched. CDR3 DNA sequence: TGCAGTGCTAGAAGCAGGGGGCAAGAGACCCAGTACTTC. This sequence encodes CSARSRGQETQYF.

This clone was counted many times. A much larger clone is a single base away; this may be a read error. The genes are TRBV19 and TRBJ1-5; 11 bases fit TRBD1. The CDR3 runs to 12 residues. V trimming: 10 bases; J trimming: 9 bases; junction bases outside the gene matches: 5. The germline V gene has CDR1 LNHDA and CDR2 SQIVND (reference sequence). The CDR3: CAIGTGGRPQHF. DNA for the CDR3: TGTGCCATCGGGACAGGGGGTCGGCCCCAGCATTTT.

This clone was detected ten times or more. The rearrangement joins TRBV11-2 to TRBJ2-2; 8 bases map to TRBD2. CDR3 size: 14 residues. CDR1 is SGHAT and CDR2 is FQNNGV in the germline V gene. V lost 6 bases, J lost 4 bases, and 4 bases stayed unmatched. CDR3 loop: CASRREVLTGELFF. The DNA of the CDR3 is TGTGCCAGCAGGCGGGAGGTCCTCACCGGGGAGCTGTTTTTT.

This clone was counted many times. A much larger clone sits a single nucleotide away, making a read error possible. The sample holds other DNA sequences that translate to the same CDR3. The chain is built from TRBV19 and TRBJ1-5; 10 nucleotides line up with TRBD1. The CDR3 consists of 15 residues. Germline V lookup: CDR1 LNHDA, CDR2 SQIVND (reference sequence). CDR3: CASSIGTGVNQPQHF. DNA for the CDR3: TGCGCCAGTAGTATAGGGACAGGGGTCAATCAGCCCCAGCATTTT.

The chain carries TRBV2 and TRBJ2-7; TRBD2 matches at 8 bases. After removal of 1 base from V and 2 bases from J, the junction contained 7 bases not matched to a gene. Germline CDR1 reads SNHLY; CDR2 reads FYNNEI. The length of the CDR3 is 16 residues. The chain's CDR3 is CASSEGTSRSPYEQYF. CDR3 coding DNA: TGTGCCAGCAGTGAAGGGACTAGCCGTTCCCCCTACGAGCAGTACTTC. The entire variable domain, with the rest obtained from reference TRBV2 and TRBJ2-7, is as follows: EPEVTQTPSHQVTQMGQEVILRCVPISNHLYFYWYRQILGQKVEFLVSFYNNEISEKSEIFDDQFSVERPDGSNFTLKIRSTKLEDSAMYFCASSEGTSRSPYEQYFGPGTRLTVT.

A few counts support this clone. The V and J genes are TRBV6-1 and TRBJ2-5; 7 positions agree with TRBD1. The CDR3 covers 16 residues. Germline V gene lookup returns CDR1 MNHNS and CDR2 SASEGT. Trimming at V came to 6 bases and at J to 2 bases, leaving 12 bases not matched to a gene. The chain's CDR3 is CASSSRDSGPQETQYF. The CDR3 DNA reads TGTGCCAGCAGCTCCCGGGACAGTGGTCCTCAAGAGACCCAGTACTTC.

V usage is TRBV9 and J usage is TRBJ2-1; D unclear. Germline values: CDR1 SGDLS, CDR2 YYNGEE. This CDR3 is 14 amino acids long. V shed 4 bases and J shed 7 bases, with 15 bases lying between them. The CDR3 loop is CASSPSNLANEQFF. The CDR3, as DNA: TGTGCCAGCAGCCCCAGCAACTTGGCGAATGAGCAGTTCTTC.

V gene TRBV20-1 combines with J gene TRBJ1-2, with a weak D call TRBD1 (5 bases). CDR1 and CDR2 (germline): DFQATT, SNEGSKA (reference sequence). CDR3 size: 14 residues. V was pared by 6 bases and J by 2 bases, with 16 bases between. The CDR3 sequence is CSADNAASNYGYTF. The CDR3 bases are TGCAGTGCGGACAATGCTGCGTCCAACTATGGCTACACCTTC.

In its sample, this clone ranks as medium-sized. The V call is TRBV6-2 or TRBV6-3, the J call TRBJ2-3, with TRBD1 matching over 8 bases. With V trimmed by 7 bases and J by 2 bases, 5 bases remained unmatched. This CDR3 is 14 amino acids long. Per germline, CDR1 MNHEY and CDR2 SVGEGT. As DNA, the CDR3 is TGTGCCAGCATGTTGACAGGGGCCACAGATACGCAGTATTTT. Protein: CASMLTGATDTQYF.

This clone was observed once. J is TRBJ2-1 and V is TRBV11-2; the match to TRBD2 covers 11 bases. Looked up from germline, CDR1 is SGHAT and CDR2 is FQNNGV. J gave up 0 bases and V 5 bases, and 6 bases lay outside the gene matches. The length of the CDR3 is 17 residues. Here the CDR3 DNA reads TGTGCCAGCAGCCTCGGGACTAGCGGTTTCTCCTACAATGAGCAGTTCTTC. It encodes CASSLGTSGFSYNEQFF.

The V and J genes are TRBV12-3 or TRBV12-4 and TRBJ1-5, with D uncertain. Trimming took off 7 bases at V and 0 bases at J, with 10 bases between the two ends. The CDR3 totals 14 residues. CDR3 protein: CASKPNGSNQPQHF. CDR3 nucleotide sequence: TGTGCCAGCAAACCCAACGGTAGCAATCAGCCCCAGCATTTT.

In regard to this clone: This sample includes further DNA sequences coding for the same CDR3. The J gene is TRBJ2-7, the V gene TRBV6-1; no firm D call. There are 14 residues in the CDR3. Germline V gene lookup returns CDR1 MNHNS and CDR2 SASEGT. The V gene lost 6 bases and the J gene lost 5 bases, with 17 bases spanning the gap. CDR3 in amino acids: CASRDLEKRNEQYF. The CDR3 DNA reads as TGTGCCAGCAGGGACCTAGAGAAGAGGAACGAGCAGTACTTC.